This paragraph covers one TCR beta chain sequence. Antigen: not known. The CDR3 loop spans 14 amino acids. Per the germline V gene, CDR1 is SNHLY and CDR2 is FYNNEI. Donors with ophthalmopathy: moderate-to-severe activity, CAS ≥3, NOSPECS ≥4, duration under 3 months. PBMCs had their origin in fresh peripheral blood (more than 9.5 ml). The sample belongs to a study of Graves' ophthalmopathy and Graves' hyperthyroidism. On the study more broadly: No treatment had been given when peripheral blood was collected at initial diagnosis.

Beta-chain TCR CDR3 regions were amplified from RNA transcripts. An opening RT-PCR round employed HTBI primers and preceded a second-round multiplex PCR. TCRdb recomputed calls from the multiplex PCR reads with MiXCR, one row per CDR3 protein. The repertoire includes 40,000 to 45,000 distinct CDR3 sequences, 52% of them detected once, and less than 20% sits in the top ten. Findings of the study overall: The blood repertoire also included most expanded thyroid clonotypes above 0.001 frequency.

This clonotype was sampled from an adult man with Graves' ophthalmopathy. The gene calls are TRBV2 and TRBJ1-5; 12 bases are shared with TRBD1. The last part of the DNA fits TRBJ2-3 better; the J call may be wrong. The sequenced material came from peripheral blood. Here the CDR3 reads CASSGTGGNQPQYF. The CDR3 nucleotides read TGTGCCAGCAGCGGGACAGGGGGCAATCAGCCCCAGTATTTT.